This T cell receptor (beta chain) was sequenced for a study of CD8 T cells in ankylosing spondylitis. General study points: Disease-associated clones were CD8+ and fairly uncommon in peripheral blood. Disease-linked clones were reportedly significantly enriched in matched ankylosing spondylitis synovial fluid.

This clonotype showed up just a few times. Antigen: not known. The germline CDR1 and CDR2 sequences are MDHEN and SYDVKM. The CDR3 loop spans 12 amino acids. Trimming pared 8 bases from V and 1 base from J, leaving 7 bases between. TCRdb analysed the 5' RACE reads with MiXCR anew, one entry per CDR3 protein. The sample carries hundreds of thousands of distinct CDR3 sequences, about a quarter recorded once. V is TRBV28 and J is TRBJ2-3, with D possibly TRBD1 on 5 matching bases. The clonotype originates from a male donor with ankylosing spondylitis or in good health (not recorded which). The specimen sequenced was blood, either unsorted or a sorted T cell fraction (not recorded which). Here the CDR3 reads CASLQGTDTQYF. CDR3 bases: TGTGCCAGCCTACAGGGCACAGATACGCAGTATTTT.